This T cell receptor (beta chain) was documented in a study of CD8 T cells in Susac syndrome. The length of the CDR3 is 15 residues. Germline loops: CDR1 MNHEY, CDR2 SMNVEV (reference sequence). V gave up 6 bases and J gave up 12 bases; unmatched junction bases: 10. With random hexamers, roughly 0.45 to 1 ug RNA was reverse transcribed. MiXCR, run by TCRdb on the immunoSEQ multiplex PCR reads, gives a single entry per CDR3 protein. In the table there are 250,000 to 300,000 distinct CDR3 sequences, almost 85% of which are singletons. A single count supports this clonotype. The source material was CD8+ T cells from PBMCs. The TCR was taken from a human donor with multiple sclerosis. The V and J genes are TRBV27 and TRBJ2-3, with 15 positions matching TRBD2. For the CDR3, the DNA is TGTGCCAGCAGCTCAGGACTAGCGGGAGGGGTTTCACAGTATTTT. It yields the protein CASSSGLAGGVSQYF.